This T cell receptor beta chain was retrieved from a study of human T cells and chemical hapten exposure. Background on the study: How much TCR each sample yielded varied, mostly because pooled library volumes differed slightly. General study results and limits: High-frequency TCRs, those above 1 in 1000, stayed the same after DPC sensitization.

The library gave individual cDNA molecules unique molecular identifiers. TCRdb processed the RACE reads anew with MiXCR; each CDR3 protein has one entry. The data hold fewer than 90,000 distinct CDR3 sequences, with approximately 6.6% observed a single time. V shed 3 bases and J 1 base; nucleotides not matched to a gene: 5. Germline CDR1 is SGHAT and CDR2 is FQNNGV. The CDR3 spans 16 residues. This clonotype was recorded at least ten times. As yet, its antigen is unknown. Time point specified: patch test 2, 6 weeks after DPC sensitization. Treatment: therapeutic diphenylcyclopropenone sensitization with weekly scalp DPC. Investigators collected blood before applying each patch test.

The source material was whole blood, sampled in connection with sensitization to the hapten diphenylcyclopropenone (DPC). The sequence derives from a woman in her 30s with alopecia areata. Some clones in this sample may be carry-over from other donors' samples. V is TRBV11-2 and J is TRBJ2-1; TRBD1 matches 8 bases. The CDR3 nucleotides are TGTGCCAGCAGCTTTGGACAGGGTGTGTCCTACAATGAGCAGTTCTTC. Protein product: CASSFGQGVSYNEQFF.